This T cell receptor (beta chain) was sequenced in a study of CD8+ T cells in alopecia areata. Overall study context: Treatment with tofacitinib (6 to 18 months) was followed by 6 months off drug. General study findings and limits: Lesional scalp, especially alopecia totalis/universalis, showed higher clonality than normal scalp.

Treatment meaning: oral pan-JAK inhibitor, 5-10 mg twice daily. V was clipped by 1 base and J by 5 bases, with 11 bases between them. From germline, CDR1 is GTSNPN and CDR2 SVGIG (reference sequence). The CDR3 has 14 residues. Isolated RNA was reverse transcribed into cDNA used as the sequencing template. Assay used: immunoSEQ multiplex PCR; TCRdb lists only in-frame clones, some missing. The sample lists about 140,000 clones; approximately 90% were seen once. Concerning this clone itself: Its antigen is unidentified.

This receptor was taken from a human donor with alopecia areata. The sample here was CD8+ T cells sorted from blood, taken at week 4, from a patient treated with tofacitinib. This rearrangement joins TRBV30 to TRBJ1-4; D remains ambiguous. For the CDR3, the DNA is TGTGCCTGGAGTGAGATAGGCTACAATGAAAAACTGTTTTTT. This gives the protein CAWSEIGYNEKLFF.